This passage covers 29 T cell receptor beta chains from one sample sequenced in a study of blood T cell repertoires in COVID-19. TCRdb's copy holds only in-frame clones and misses some; the assay was immunoSEQ multiplex PCR. The data contain about 360,000 clones, approximately 91% of them seen just once; the ten biggest clones take up roughly 2%. Sequencing used PBMCs or T cells enriched from blood (not recorded which). The receptor source for this set is a woman in her forties with acute COVID-19.

The rearrangement uses TRBV29-1 and TRBJ2-3; 11 nucleotides align to TRBD2. Looked up from germline, CDR1 is SQVTM and CDR2 is ANQGSEA. The V segment lost 2 bases and the J segment 2 bases; nucleotides outside the gene matches: 3. CDR3 length equals 15 residues. This chain's CDR3 is CSVELAGGFTDTQYF. For the CDR3, the DNA is TGCAGCGTTGAACTAGCGGGGGGATTCACAGATACGCAGTATTTT.

The chain uses TRBV11-2 and TRBJ1-5; 9 bases match TRBD1. The V segment lost 5 bases and the J segment 1 base; nucleotides outside the gene matches: 6. The CDR3 spans 16 residues. The germline CDR1 and CDR2 sequences are SGHAT and FQNNGV. The CDR3 sequence: CASSQGTGISNQPQHF. Here the CDR3 DNA reads TGTGCCAGCAGCCAGGGGACAGGGATCAGCAATCAGCCCCAGCATTTT.

The chain recombines TRBV5-3 with TRBJ1-4; 7 nucleotides line up with TRBD1. TRBV5-3 carries the ORF label, with uncertain function. The ends lost 4 bases at V and 4 bases at J; junction bases unmatched: 4. The CDR3 has 14 residues. This CDR3 is CARSPRQGNEKLFF. The DNA of the CDR3 is TGTGCCAGAAGCCCAAGACAGGGTAATGAAAAACTGTTTTTT.

This chain links TRBV7-8 with TRBJ1-3; the match to TRBD1 covers 9 bases. Germline assignment: CDR1 SGHVS and CDR2 FQNEAQ. This CDR3 has 15 residues. The V segment lost 5 bases and the J segment 4 bases; nucleotides outside the gene matches: 6. The DNA of the CDR3 is TGTGCCAGCAGCCAGAACAGGGGGCGAGGAAACACCATATATTTT. Translated: CASSQNRGRGNTIYF.

The rearrangement links TRBV4-1 to TRBJ2-3; 9 nucleotides match TRBD1. CDR3 size: 15 residues. V dropped 1 base and J dropped 5; count of bases not matched to a gene: 4. Germline CDR1 reads MGHRA; CDR2 reads YSYEKL. CDR3 nucleotide sequence: TGCGCCAGCAGCCAAGCGGGACAGGGAAGAGATACGCAGTATTTT. Protein sequence: CASSQAGQGRDTQYF.

This chain uses TRBV11-3 with TRBJ2-1; 11 nucleotides line up with TRBD2. Trimming took 2 bases from V and 10 from J; bases not matched to a gene: 1. From germline, CDR1 is SGHNT and CDR2 YENEEA. The CDR3 consists of 13 residues. DNA of the CDR3: TGTGCCAGCAGCTTAACTAGCGGGGGAGAGCAGTTCTTC. It is translated as CASSLTSGGEQFF.

The chain links TRBV11-2 to TRBJ1-2; possible D gene TRBD1, 6 bases. This CDR3 region has 13 residues. V was shortened by 1 base and J by 8 bases, with 11 bases between the two germline ends. Germline assignment: CDR1 SGHAT and CDR2 FQNNGV. The CDR3 DNA follows: TGTGCCAGCAGCTTAGGGGGGCGCCGGGGCTACACCTTC. It codes for CASSLGGRRGYTF.

The chain employs TRBV7-9 and TRBJ1-1, with D tentatively TRBD1 (6 bases). Trimming cost V 5 bases and J 5 bases, with 9 bases left between them. This CDR3 contains 12 residues. Germline CDR1 and CDR2: SEHNR and FQNEAQ (reference sequence). CDR3 bases: TGTGCCAGCAGCCAAGGGGGAACTGAAGCTTTCTTT. Protein product: CASSQGGTEAFF.

This rearrangement joins TRBV11-2 to TRBJ1-6, with 7 bases lining up with TRBD1. J lost 7 bases, V lost 4 bases, and 10 bases had no gene match. Germline values: CDR1 SGHAT, CDR2 FQNNGV. This CDR3 spans 16 amino acids. The CDR3 here is CASSSGDRVGNSPLHF. CDR3 DNA: TGTGCCAGCAGCTCGGGAGACAGGGTTGGCAATTCACCCCTCCACTTT.

The chain combines TRBV21-1 with TRBJ1-5; the table's D call, TRBD1, was not checked against the DNA. TRBV21-1 is a pseudogene. This CDR3 contains 18 residues. The CDR3 region is CASSKREQQGAVFQPQHF. CDR3 nucleotide sequence: TGTGCCAGCAGCAAACGGGAACAACAGGGGGCAGTATTTCAGCCCCAGCATTTT.

This clone appeared a single time. V is TRBV11-2 and J is TRBJ1-5; no clear D gene. This CDR3 is 13 amino acids long. V was shortened by 4 bases and J by 1 base, with 5 bases between the two germline ends. CDR1 and CDR2 from the germline V gene are SGHAT and FQNNGV. The CDR3 nucleotides read TGTGCCAGCAGCTCCCAAAGCAATCAGCCCCAGCATTTT. Translation: CASSSQSNQPQHF.

This rearrangement joins TRBV5-1 to TRBJ2-1, with TRBD2 as a possible D gene (6 bases). Per the germline V gene, CDR1 is SGHRS and CDR2 is YFSETQ. This CDR3 comprises 17 residues. The V end was cut by 7 bases, the J end by 5 bases, with 25 bases between. CDR3: CASSTVLSGGANNEQFF. The CDR3 nucleotides are TGCGCCAGCTCCACCGTTCTTAGCGGAGGAGCAAACAATGAGCAGTTCTTC.

The chain joins TRBV7-8 to TRBJ2-7, with 7 bases matching TRBD1. V gave up 3 bases and J gave up 6 bases; unmatched junction bases: 2. Germline CDR1 is SGHVS and CDR2 is FQNEAQ. The CDR3 consists of 12 residues. In DNA, the CDR3 is TGTGCCAGCAGCTTTACAGGGGCCGAGCAGTACTTC. Translating it yields CASSFTGAEQYF. Together with reference TRBV7-8 and TRBJ2-7, the CDR3 gives the full variable domain: GAGVSQSPRYKVAKRGQDVALRCDPISGHVSLFWYQQALGQGPEFLTYFQNEAQLDKSGLPSDRFFAERPEGSVSTLKIQRTQQEDSAVYLCASSFTGAEQYFGPGTRLTVT.

In this sample, this clone turned up once. The chain employs TRBV6-2 or TRBV6-3 and TRBJ2-5; the D is unclear. V was pared by 3 bases and J by 3 bases, with 2 bases between. Germline CDR1 MNHEY, CDR2 SVGEGT. CDR3 length: 11 residues. CDR3 in DNA: TGTGCCAGCAGTTATAAAGAGACCCAGTACTTC. Protein sequence: CASSYKETQYF.

The gene calls are TRBV7-2 and TRBJ1-2, with TRBD1 identical over 7 bases. The V and J ends lost 6 bases and 7 bases, in that order; junction bases with no gene match: 8. This CDR3 spans 13 amino acids. The germline V gene encodes CDR1 SGHTA and CDR2 FQGNSA. The DNA of the CDR3 is TGTGCCAGCAGACCTACAGGGGCGGGTGGCTACACCTTC. As protein: CASRPTGAGGYTF. The full variable domain, completed using reference TRBV7-2 and TRBJ1-2, is GAGVSQSPSNKVTEKGKDVELRCDPISGHTALYWYRQSLGQGLEFLIYFQGNSAPDKSGLPSDRFSAERTGGSVSTLTIQRTQQEDSAVYLCASRPTGAGGYTFGSGTRLTVV.

The CDR3 DNA is TGTGCCAGCAGCTTGATCGGCAGGGCTAGCACAGATACGCAGTATTTT. Its protein is CASSLIGRASTDTQYF. The chain carries TRBV5-6 and TRBJ2-3; TRBD1 might be the D (5 bases). In germline, CDR1 is SGHDT, CDR2 YYEEEE. With 1 base removed from V and 0 bases from J, the gap between germline ends came to 12 bases. The CDR3 is made up of 16 amino acids.

V gene TRBV18 combines with J gene TRBJ2-7; TRBD1 agrees at 9 bases. The CDR3 totals 14 residues. Germline V lookup: CDR1 KGHSH, CDR2 LQKENI. Trimming at V came to 5 bases and at J to 5 bases, leaving 7 bases not matched to a gene. The CDR3 loop reads CASSDLRQGDEQYF. The CDR3 bases are TGTGCCAGCTCAGATTTACGACAGGGGGACGAGCAGTACTTC.

The chain combines TRBV15 with TRBJ2-7; 10 bases line up with TRBD1. The trim removed 2 bases at V and 3 bases at J, leaving 4 bases unmatched. The CDR3 loop spans 15 amino acids. Germline CDR1 is LNHNV and CDR2 is YYDKDF (reference sequence). The CDR3 region is CATSRNRDRGYEQYF. CDR3 in DNA: TGTGCCACCAGCAGAAACCGGGACAGGGGCTACGAGCAGTACTTC.

This sequence joins TRBV5-1 and TRBJ2-1; TRBD1 matches 9 bases. V lost 0 bases to trimming and J lost 8 bases; unmatched junction nucleotides: 12. CDR1 and CDR2 from the germline V gene are SGHRS and YFSETQ. The CDR3 length is 17 residues. CDR3 region: CASSLGPTGGAIDEQFF. CDR3 in DNA: TGCGCCAGCAGCTTGGGGCCTACAGGGGGCGCGATTGATGAGCAGTTCTTC.

On this clone itself: Given a much more abundant clone one base away, this may be a read error. Distinct nucleotide sequences in the sample also encode this CDR3. The chain links TRBV7-9 to TRBJ1-1, with 7 bases aligning to TRBD1. Per germline, CDR1 SEHNR and CDR2 FQNEAQ (reference sequence). The CDR3 length is 14 residues. J was trimmed by 1 base and V by 1 base; bases with no gene match: 0. The CDR3 spells CASSLGQGNTEAFF. For the CDR3, the DNA is TGTGCCAGCAGCTTAGGACAGGGGAACACTGAAGCTTTCTTT.

The rearrangement uses TRBV9 and TRBJ2-2; 11 positions match TRBD2. The CDR3 runs 17 residues. Germline V gene lookup returns CDR1 SGDLS and CDR2 YYNGEE. The trim removed 1 base at V and 5 bases at J, leaving 7 bases unmatched. For the CDR3, the DNA is TGTGCCAGCAGCGTATATAGTAGCGGGGGGGTTACCGGGGAGCTGTTTTTT. It is translated as CASSVYSSGGVTGELFF. Combining the CDR3 with reference TRBV9 and TRBJ2-2 gives the whole variable domain DSGVTQTPKHLITATGQRVTLRCSPRSGDLSVYWYQQSLDQGLQFLIQYYNGEERAKGNILERFSAQQFPDLHSELNLSSLELGDSALYFCASSVYSSGGVTGELFFGEGSRLTVL.

This clone was counted a single time. The rearrangement uses TRBV7-9 and TRBJ2-5, with 9 bases that match TRBD2. Germline values: CDR1 SEHNR, CDR2 FQNEAQ (reference sequence). V shed 5 bases, J shed 2 bases, and the junction held 12 bases outside the gene matches. The CDR3 sequence is 17 residues long. In nucleotides, the CDR3 is TGTGCCAGCAGCCTTAGGCTCGGCGGGGGGGAGCAAGAGACCCAGTACTTC. Amino acids: CASSLRLGGGEQETQYF.

This sequence joins TRBV11-2 and TRBJ2-1, with 7 nucleotides matching TRBD1. Trimming cost V 5 bases and J 9 bases; bases outside gene matches: 7. This CDR3 is built from 13 residues. Germline V lookup: CDR1 SGHAT, CDR2 FQNNGV. The CDR3 DNA follows: TGTGCCAGCAGCGAAGGGACAGTCACTGAGCAGTTCTTC. This translates into CASSEGTVTEQFF.

The chain has TRBV19 and TRBJ1-2; 7 nucleotides align to TRBD1. There are 13 residues in the CDR3. Looked up from germline, CDR1 is LNHDA and CDR2 is SQIVND (reference sequence). Trimming at V came to 3 bases and at J to 8 bases, leaving 6 bases not matched to a gene. For the CDR3, the DNA is TGTGCCAGTAGTATTGACAGGGAAGGAGGCTACACCTTC. Amino acids: CASSIDREGGYTF.

The rearrangement uses TRBV29-1 and TRBJ2-5, with 7 bases identical to TRBD2. The CDR3 extends over 12 amino acids. Germline lookup yields CDR1 SQVTM and CDR2 ANQGSEA. V trimming: 3 bases; J trimming: 2 bases; junction bases outside the gene matches: 0. CDR3 nucleotide sequence: TGCAGCGTTGAGGGGGGGCAAGAGACCCAGTACTTC. Protein: CSVEGGQETQYF.

The chain links TRBV2 to TRBJ2-3, with a possible D match to TRBD2 (5 bases). Germline CDR1 reads SNHLY; CDR2 reads FYNNEI. The CDR3 runs to 13 residues. The V and J ends lost 3 bases and 5 bases respectively, with 9 bases between them. CDR3 DNA: TGTGCCAGCAGTGAGGGCGCGGGAGATACGCAGTATTTT. It specifies CASSEGAGDTQYF. The whole variable domain, filled in from reference TRBV2 and TRBJ2-3, reads EPEVTQTPSHQVTQMGQEVILRCVPISNHLYFYWYRQILGQKVEFLVSFYNNEISEKSEIFDDQFSVERPDGSNFTLKIRSTKLEDSAMYFCASSEGAGDTQYFGPGTRLTVL.

The chain employs TRBV6-5 and TRBJ2-2; 7 bases align to TRBD1. CDR1 and CDR2 from the germline V gene are MNHEY and SVGAGI. V was pared by 6 bases and J by 3 bases, with 4 bases of the junction left unmatched. This CDR3 has 14 amino acids. The CDR3 loop is CASRAQGDTGELFF. CDR3 in DNA: TGTGCCAGCAGAGCGCAGGGGGACACCGGGGAGCTGTTTTTT.

CDR3 nucleotide sequence: TGTGCCAGCAGCCAAGTGAGGGGGATGAACACTGAAGCTTTCTTT. Its protein product is CASSQVRGMNTEAFF. The rearrangement joins TRBV4-2 to TRBJ1-1, with a possible D match to TRBD1 (6 bases). The CDR3 runs to 15 residues. Germline V gives CDR1 LGHNA, CDR2 YNFKEQ. The V end was cut by 1 base, the J end by 0 bases, with 9 bases between.

This clone was seen more than once but under ten times. The V gene is TRBV18, the J gene TRBJ1-6; 8 nucleotides line up with TRBD1. The CDR3 loop spans 15 amino acids. The germline gives CDR1 KGHSH, CDR2 LQKENI. The junction had 6 bases not matched to a gene; V was cut back by 4 bases and J by 7 bases. CDR3 coding DNA: TGTGCCAGCTCACTTACCCGGGACAGGAATTCACCCCTCCACTTT. As protein: CASSLTRDRNSPLHF.